This is a list of T cell receptor beta chains from one sample in a study of T cell changes during pregnancy in multiple sclerosis. Clones were read by immunoSEQ multiplex PCR, and TCRdb kept only the in-frame ones, dropping some. The table lists about 50,000 clones, roughly nine tenths of them singletons. Sequenced here: CD4+ T cells from peripheral blood mononuclear cells, sampled before pregnancy. The receptors here all came from a female donor with multiple sclerosis, enrolled in a pregnancy study. Each CDR3 is given with its conserved first and last residue. The D gene is left open where the match is weak. Clone size is shown for a subset of rows, as once, few, many or a class of expanded clone.

size	V	length	J	D	CDR3	DNA
NA	TRBV7-8	17	TRBJ2-1	TRBD2	CASSLLAGGAANNEQFF	TGTGCCAGCAGCTTATTAGCGGGAGGCGCTGCCAACAATGAGCAGTTCTTC
NA	TRBV28	12	TRBJ1-1	NA	CASSPDRIEAFF	TGTGCCAGCAGCCCCGACAGGATTGAAGCTTTCTTT
NA	TRBV5-1	14	TRBJ2-7	TRBD2	CASSLSGGSYEQYF	TGCGCCAGCAGCTTGTCGGGGGGTTCCTACGAGCAGTACTTC
NA	TRBV28	20	TRBJ2-1	TRBD2	CASSLFGDGRTSGSSDEQFF	TGTGCCAGCAGTTTATTTGGGGACGGCCGGACTAGCGGGAGTTCCGATGAGCAGTTCTTC
NA	TRBV25-1	15	TRBJ2-7	NA	CASRGGTGDIYEQYF	TGTGCCAGCAGGGGAGGTACAGGGGATATTTACGAGCAGTACTTC
once	TRBV19	13	TRBJ1-1	TRBD1	CASSRGTGSVAFF	TGTGCCAGTAGTCGGGGGACAGGCTCGGTAGCTTTCTTT
NA	TRBV5-1	15	TRBJ1-5	TRBD1	CASSRTGEGNQPQHF	TGCGCCAGCAGCCGGACAGGGGAGGGCAATCAGCCCCAGCATTTT
NA	TRBV5-1	14	TRBJ2-1	TRBD2	CASSLGLADNEQFF	TGCGCCAGCAGCTTGGGGCTAGCGGACAATGAGCAGTTCTTC
NA	TRBV5-6	16	TRBJ2-2	NA	CASSLGAVGPTGELFF	TGTGCCAGCAGCTTGGGAGCGGTAGGGCCCACCGGGGAGCTGTTTTTT
NA	TRBV12-5	15	TRBJ2-5	NA	CASGLDTGPGETQYF	TGTGCTAGTGGTTTGGATACAGGGCCGGGGGAGACCCAGTACTTC
NA	TRBV27	12	TRBJ1-1	NA	CASSRARERAFF	TGTGCCAGCAGCCGGGCAAGGGAGAGGGCTTTCTTT
NA	TRBV4-1	18	TRBJ2-3	TRBD1	CASSQVLFGTGGTDTQYF	TGCGCCAGCAGCCAAGTATTGTTTGGGACAGGGGGAACAGATACGCAGTATTTT
NA	TRBV7-2	18	TRBJ2-7	TRBD2	CASSLTGTSGTVWYEQYF	TGTGCCAGCAGCCTCACCGGGACTAGCGGGACGGTTTGGTACGAGCAGTACTTC
NA	TRBV7-2	15	TRBJ2-1	NA	CASSFQGLGYNEQFF	TGTGCCAGCAGCTTTCAGGGGCTAGGGTACAATGAGCAGTTCTTC
few	TRBV5-8	16	TRBJ1-3	NA	CASSFQLQGSGNTIYF	TGTGCCAGCAGCTTTCAACTGCAGGGCTCTGGAAACACCATATATTTT
NA	TRBV5-1	14	TRBJ1-4	NA	CASSPGVTREKLFF	TGCGCCAGCAGCCCCGGGGTAACACGTGAAAAACTGTTTTTT
NA	TRBV7-3	13	TRBJ2-4	TRBD1	CASSDRGGNIQYF	TGTGCCAGCAGTGACAGGGGGGGGAACATTCAGTACTTC
NA	TRBV11-2	15	TRBJ1-4	TRBD1	CASSARTGVNEKLFF	TGTGCCAGCAGCGCCCGGACAGGGGTCAATGAAAAACTGTTTTTT
once	TRBV27	16	TRBJ1-1	NA	CASRLYSPPGNTEAFF	TGTGCCAGCAGACTCTACTCGCCGCCGGGGAACACTGAAGCTTTCTTT
NA	TRBV6-1	15	TRBJ2-1	TRBD1	CASSEATGRFNEQFF	TGTGCCAGCAGTGAAGCGACAGGGCGGTTCAATGAGCAGTTCTTC
NA	TRBV6-5	13	TRBJ1-2	NA	CASSEQTNYGYTF	TGTGCCAGCAGTGAACAGACTAACTATGGCTACACCTTC
NA	TRBV5-4	14	TRBJ1-2	TRBD1	CASSPNRGLYGYTF	TGTGCCAGCAGCCCCAACAGGGGCCTCTATGGCTACACCTTC
NA	TRBV6-5	15	TRBJ1-2	NA	CASSGRPSGTYSYTF	TGTGCCAGCAGTGGAAGACCGTCGGGAACCTATAGCTACACCTTC
NA	TRBV5-4	14	TRBJ1-1	NA	CASSLVDGDTEAFF	TGTGCCAGCAGCTTGGTCGACGGGGACACTGAAGCTTTCTTT
NA	TRBV12-5	14	TRBJ1-1	TRBD1	CASGSGTGISEAFF	TGTGCTAGTGGTTCCGGGACAGGGATCTCTGAAGCTTTCTTT
NA	TRBV18	16	TRBJ2-2	NA	CASSPLHASAPGELFF	TGTGCCAGCTCACCACTGCATGCTAGCGCCCCCGGGGAGCTGTTTTTT
NA	TRBV7-7	14	TRBJ2-1	TRBD1	CASSLSGGADEQFF	TGTGCCAGCAGCTTATCAGGGGGCGCGGATGAGCAGTTCTTC
NA	TRBV14	17	TRBJ1-2	NA	CASSHPPEGTANYGYTF	TGTGCCAGCAGCCACCCCCCGGAAGGCACAGCTAACTATGGCTACACCTTC
NA	TRBV9	15	TRBJ1-2	NA	CASSATGMGNYGYTF	TGTGCCAGCAGCGCCACAGGGATGGGTAACTATGGCTACACCTTC
NA	TRBV6-5	15	TRBJ1-2	NA	CASSYSQATNYGYTF	TGTGCCAGCAGTTACTCACAGGCTACTAACTATGGCTACACCTTC
NA	TRBV27	16	TRBJ2-7	NA	CASSDFNRFSPDEQYF	TGTGCCAGCTCTGACTTCAACAGGTTTTCCCCAGACGAGCAGTACTTC
NA	TRBV6-6	14	TRBJ1-3	TRBD1	CASCPGGAGNTIYF	TGTGCCAGCTGCCCAGGGGGCGCGGGAAACACCATATATTTT
NA	TRBV5-1	15	TRBJ1-1	NA	CASSLARSMNTEAFF	TGCGCCAGCAGCTTGGCCAGGTCCATGAACACTGAAGCTTTCTTT
NA	TRBV2	15	TRBJ2-3	NA	CASSEAGERTDTQYF	TGTGCCAGCAGTGAAGCCGGGGAGAGGACAGATACGCAGTATTTT
NA	TRBV18	12	TRBJ1-1	NA	CASSGLNTEAFF	TGTGCCAGCTCCGGTCTGAACACTGAAGCTTTCTTT
NA	TRBV6-5	13	TRBJ1-1	NA	CASRTGMNTEAFF	TGTGCCAGCAGGACAGGAATGAACACTGAAGCTTTCTTT
NA	TRBV10-1	15	TRBJ2-3	TRBD1	CASSLGGTGGDTQYF	TGCGCCAGCAGCCTTGGTGGGACAGGGGGCGATACGCAGTATTTT
NA	TRBV4-2	15	TRBJ1-5	NA	CASSQGTGANQPQHF	TGTGCCAGCAGCCAAGGCACAGGCGCCAATCAGCCCCAGCATTTT
NA	TRBV5-1	14	TRBJ1-2	NA	CASSLSQGLYGYTF	TGCGCCAGCAGCTTGAGTCAGGGGCTCTATGGCTACACCTTC
NA	TRBV7-3	14	TRBJ2-7	TRBD1	CASSSQTGSYEQYF	TGTGCCAGCAGCTCTCAGACAGGGAGCTACGAGCAGTACTTC
few	TRBV5-1	17	TRBJ2-1	TRBD2	CASSWAGLASPYNEQFF	TGCGCCAGCAGCTGGGCTGGACTAGCATCTCCCTACAATGAGCAGTTCTTC
once	TRBV2	15	TRBJ1-5	NA	CASRQQTSGNQPQHF	TGTGCCAGCAGGCAGCAGACATCGGGCAATCAGCCCCAGCATTTT
NA	TRBV7-8	15	TRBJ2-7	TRBD1	CASSPYGDRGDEQYF	TGTGCCAGCAGCCCCTACGGGGACAGGGGTGACGAGCAGTACTTC
NA	TRBV10-2	13	TRBJ2-1	TRBD2	CASRSGSFYEQFF	TGCGCCAGCAGGAGCGGGAGTTTCTATGAGCAGTTCTTC
NA	TRBV7-9	14	TRBJ2-1	TRBD2	CASSFDGRYNEQFF	TGTGCCAGCAGCTTTGACGGGAGGTACAATGAGCAGTTCTTC
NA	TRBV4-2	15	TRBJ1-1	TRBD1	CASSRAGTGDTEAFF	TGTGCCAGCAGCCGAGCCGGGACAGGGGACACTGAAGCTTTCTTT
NA	TRBV28	15	TRBJ2-3	NA	CASPPSGMRTDTQYF	TGTGCCAGCCCCCCCTCAGGCATGCGCACAGATACGCAGTATTTT
NA	TRBV5-1	16	TRBJ2-7	TRBD2	CASSPGFSGSMYEQYF	TGCGCCAGCAGTCCAGGATTTAGCGGGAGCATGTACGAGCAGTACTTC
NA	TRBV2	17	TRBJ2-5	NA	CASSWVEGGGRGKTQYF	TGTGCCAGCAGTTGGGTTGAGGGTGGGGGCAGGGGTAAGACCCAGTACTTC
NA	TRBV5-1	13	TRBJ2-7	NA	CASSLGSSYEQYF	TGCGCCAGCAGCTTGGGGAGCTCCTACGAGCAGTACTTC
NA	TRBV5-1	15	TRBJ2-3	NA	CASSLIPAGGDTQYF	TGCGCCAGCAGCTTGATCCCGGCAGGGGGGGATACGCAGTATTTT
NA	TRBV2	14	TRBJ1-1	NA	CASRGPLMNTEAFF	TGTGCCAGCAGGGGCCCCTTAATGAACACTGAAGCTTTCTTT
NA	TRBV19	19	TRBJ1-5	NA	CASSIATGRISLFNQPQHF	TGTGCCAGTAGTATAGCGACAGGCCGAATTTCCCTATTCAATCAGCCCCAGCATTTT
NA	TRBV7-8	14	TRBJ1-1	TRBD1	CASSTGQGYTEAFF	TGTGCCAGCAGCACGGGACAGGGGTACACTGAAGCTTTCTTT
NA	TRBV5-8	18	TRBJ2-7	TRBD2	CASSLLGTLGAGNYEQYF	TGTGCCAGCAGCTTGTTGGGGACCCTGGGAGCGGGAAACTACGAGCAGTACTTC